This T cell receptor beta chain is from a study of identical twins. Study-wide findings and caveats: There is a chance that invariant MAIT and iNKT cells partially muddied zero-insertion analyses.

Template switching (which added a universal primer site) was used, and cDNA carried unique molecular identifiers. In TCRdb, the 5' RACE reads were re-called with MiXCR into one record per CDR3 protein. The sample has approximately 490,000 distinct CDR3 sequences; approximately 20% are singletons. A word on this clonotype: The antigen is unknown.

The CDR3 sequence is 16 residues long. Unmatched junction bases numbered 12, after V lost 4 bases and J lost 8 bases. The V gene's germline CDR1 is SGHTA and CDR2 FQGNSA. These sequences were also reported in another study, on yellow fever vaccine responses in identical twins.

J is TRBJ2-1 and V is TRBV7-2; the match to TRBD2 covers 9 bases. This TCR was sampled from a young woman in good health. What was sequenced was CD4+ T cells sorted from blood. CDR3 sequence (DNA): TGTGCCAGCAGCTCCCCTGGCGCGGGGGGGCTATATGAGCAGTTCTTC. Encoded protein: CASSSPGAGGLYEQFF.